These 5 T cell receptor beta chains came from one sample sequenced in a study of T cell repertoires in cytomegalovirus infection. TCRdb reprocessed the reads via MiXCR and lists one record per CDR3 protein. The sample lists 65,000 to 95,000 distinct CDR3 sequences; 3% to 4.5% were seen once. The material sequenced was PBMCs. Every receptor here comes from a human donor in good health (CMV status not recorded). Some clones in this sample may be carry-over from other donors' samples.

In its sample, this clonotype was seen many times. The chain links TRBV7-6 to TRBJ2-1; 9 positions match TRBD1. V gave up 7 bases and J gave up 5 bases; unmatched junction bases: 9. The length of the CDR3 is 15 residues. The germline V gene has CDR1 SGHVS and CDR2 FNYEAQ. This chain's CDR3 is CASTQTGGKHNEQFF. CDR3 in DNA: TGTGCCAGCACGCAAACAGGGGGCAAGCACAATGAGCAGTTCTTC.

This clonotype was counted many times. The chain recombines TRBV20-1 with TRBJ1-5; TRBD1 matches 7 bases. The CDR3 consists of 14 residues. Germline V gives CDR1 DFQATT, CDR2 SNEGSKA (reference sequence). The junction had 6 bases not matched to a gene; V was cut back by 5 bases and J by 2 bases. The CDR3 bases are TGCAGTGCTCAACAGGGGAATGGCAATCAGCCCCAGCATTTT. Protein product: CSAQQGNGNQPQHF.

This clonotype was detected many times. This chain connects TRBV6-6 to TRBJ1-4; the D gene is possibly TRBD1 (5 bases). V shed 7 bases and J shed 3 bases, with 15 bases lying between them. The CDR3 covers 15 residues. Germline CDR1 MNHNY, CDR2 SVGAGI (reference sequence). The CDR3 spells CASTNPARANEKLFF. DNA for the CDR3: TGTGCCAGCACCAACCCCGCCAGGGCTAATGAAAAACTGTTTTTT.

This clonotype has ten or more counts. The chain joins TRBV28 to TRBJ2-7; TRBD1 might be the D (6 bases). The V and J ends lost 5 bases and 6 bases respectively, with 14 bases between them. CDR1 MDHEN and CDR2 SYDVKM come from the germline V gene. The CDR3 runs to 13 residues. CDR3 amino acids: CASSPPGVREQYF. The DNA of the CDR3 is TGTGCCAGCAGTCCCCCAGGGGTACGCGAGCAGTACTTC.

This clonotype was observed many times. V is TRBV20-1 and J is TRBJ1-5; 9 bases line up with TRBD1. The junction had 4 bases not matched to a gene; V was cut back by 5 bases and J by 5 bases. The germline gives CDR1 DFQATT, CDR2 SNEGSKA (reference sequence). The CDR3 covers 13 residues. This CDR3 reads CSAARDRDQPQHF. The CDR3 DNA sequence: TGCAGTGCTGCCCGGGACAGGGATCAGCCCCAGCATTTT.